The sequence of this T cell receptor (beta chain) was determined in a study of neurological immune-mediated disorders. The sample's time point: longitudinal time-point 2. 2 million PBMCs stored at -80 C were the source of the unsorted libraries. Synthesis of cDNA used 5'RACE (with 10-nucleotide random UMIs). TCRdb reprocessed the 5' RACE reads via MiXCR and lists one record per CDR3 protein. Of over 55,000 distinct CDR3 sequences in the sample, roughly 10% were seen once. V lost 3 bases and J 4 bases, leaving 10 bases between the germline ends. The CDR3 is 14 amino acids. This clonotype has a count of ten or more.

V gene TRBV12-3 or TRBV12-4 combines with J gene TRBJ1-5; D ambiguous. This receptor was obtained from a young man in good health. The sequencing input was PBMCs. The CDR3 nucleotides are TGTGCCAGCAGTTTGTCCGGCCCGAATCAGCCCCAGCATTTT. Encoded protein: CASSLSGPNQPQHF.